The 7 T cell receptor beta chains below were found in one sample sequenced in a study of T-cell reconstitution after alpha-beta-depleted transplantation in children. For TCRbeta, the library was prepared with unique molecular identifiers. TCRdb redid the calling of the PCR reads with MiXCR, one entry per CDR3 protein. The sample includes 250,000 to 300,000 distinct CDR3 sequences, around a tenth of them seen just once. Specimen: PBMCs, collected before TCRalphabeta/CD19-depleted stem cell transplant. These receptors were collected from a boy in the first two years of life with acute myeloid leukemia, due to receive a stem cell transplant.

With regard to this clonotype: A read error may produce the germline difference seen at one junction end. The chain has TRBV12-3 or TRBV12-4 and TRBJ2-5; D remains unclear. CDR3 length: 16 amino acids. The DNA for the CDR3 is TGTACCAGCAGTTTTCGGAAGGTCCTCTTCCAAGAGACCCAGTACTTC. Translated, it gives CTSSFRKVLFQETQYF.

At least ten counts were recorded for this clonotype. This rearrangement joins TRBV24-1 to TRBJ2-2; D unresolved. The germline V gene encodes CDR1 KGHDR and CDR2 SFDVKD. This CDR3 comprises 12 residues. Trimming shortened V by 8 bases and J by 5 bases, and 8 bases separated the two germline ends. CDR3 region: CATTDETGELFF. As DNA, the CDR3 is TGTGCCACCACGGACGAGACCGGGGAGCTGTTTTTT.

There are a few counts of this clonotype. This chain links TRBV20-1 with TRBJ1-5; D unclear. The CDR3 covers 14 residues. V was trimmed by 2 bases and J by 2 bases, leaving 10 bases between them. Looked up from germline, CDR1 is DFQATT and CDR2 is SNEGSKA (reference sequence). The CDR3 spells CSARRLRGNQPQHF. The CDR3 bases are TGCAGTGCTAGACGGTTGCGGGGCAATCAGCCCCAGCATTTT.

This clonotype came up a few times. This chain uses TRBV3-1 with TRBJ2-7; D is uncertain. The CDR3 is 15 amino acids. V was shortened by 0 bases and J by 1 base, with 10 bases between the two germline ends. The germline V gene has CDR1 LGHDT and CDR2 YNNKEL (reference sequence). CDR3 protein: CASSQELRVSYEQYF. Written as DNA, the CDR3 is TGTGCCAGCAGCCAAGAGCTCCGGGTGTCCTACGAGCAGTACTTC.

V and J are TRBV14 and TRBJ1-1; TRBD1 aligns across 7 bases. The V segment lost 4 bases and the J segment 9 bases; nucleotides outside the gene matches: 11. This CDR3 comprises 14 residues. The germline V gene encodes CDR1 SGHDN and CDR2 FVKESK. The CDR3, as DNA: TGTGCCAGCAGCCGGACAGGACAGGAGACTCAAGCTTTCTTT. This gives the protein CASSRTGQETQAFF.

The V and J genes are TRBV27 and TRBJ1-1; the D gene is possibly TRBD1 (6 bases). The CDR3 totals 14 residues. The V end lost 8 bases, the J end lost 5 bases, and 18 bases lay between the germline ends. Germline V gene data show CDR1 as MNHEY and CDR2 as SMNVEV (reference sequence). The CDR3 coding sequence is TGTGCCAGCTCAAAACAGGGTCGAGTAACTGAAGCTTTCTTT. Its protein is CASSKQGRVTEAFF.

This clonotype showed up many times. This chain joins TRBV12-3 or TRBV12-4 and TRBJ2-7, with a tentative D call TRBD1 (6 bases). The V end was cut by 1 base, the J end by 5 bases, with 18 bases between. There are 16 residues in the CDR3. CDR3 residues: CASSLDPGTSWDEQYF. The CDR3 DNA sequence: TGTGCCAGCAGTTTAGACCCCGGGACAAGTTGGGACGAGCAGTACTTC.